This T cell receptor (beta chain) was obtained from a study of T cell responses to AZD1222 COVID-19 vaccine. The data were produced by immunoSEQ multiplex PCR, yet TCRdb's version contains in-frame clones alone and is incomplete. This sample yields about 150,000 clones, of which roughly 86% are seen a single time; roughly 5.1% belongs to the top ten. The CDR3 contains 14 residues. The germline gives CDR1 MNHEY, CDR2 SVGEGT. V was shortened by 2 bases and J by 2 bases, with 8 bases between the two germline ends. The V gene is TRBV6-2 or TRBV6-3, the J gene TRBJ2-3; D unclear. The sequences come from peripheral blood, collected 28 days after the second AZD1222 dose. The sequence was collected from an adult who received the AZD1222 COVID-19 vaccine. CDR3 loop: CASSYAQTTDTQYF. CDR3 DNA: TGTGCCAGCAGTTACGCCCAGACCACAGATACGCAGTATTTT.